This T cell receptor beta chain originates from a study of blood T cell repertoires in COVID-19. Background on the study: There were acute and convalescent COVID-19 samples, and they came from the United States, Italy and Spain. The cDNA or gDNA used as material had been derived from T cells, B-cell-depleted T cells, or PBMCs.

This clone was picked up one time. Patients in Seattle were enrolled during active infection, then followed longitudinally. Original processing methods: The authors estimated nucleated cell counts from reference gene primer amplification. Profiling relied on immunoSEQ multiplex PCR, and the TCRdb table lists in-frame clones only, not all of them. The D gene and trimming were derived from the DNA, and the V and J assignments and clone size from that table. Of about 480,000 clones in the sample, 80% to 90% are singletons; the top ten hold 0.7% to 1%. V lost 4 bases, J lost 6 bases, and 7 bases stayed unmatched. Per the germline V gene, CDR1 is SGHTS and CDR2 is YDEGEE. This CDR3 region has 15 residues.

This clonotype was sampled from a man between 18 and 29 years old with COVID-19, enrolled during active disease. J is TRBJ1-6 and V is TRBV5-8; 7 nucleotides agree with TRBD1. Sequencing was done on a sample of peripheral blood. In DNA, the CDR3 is TGTGCCAGCAGCCGGACAGGAAGGAGTAATTCACCCCTCCACTTT. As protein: CASSRTGRSNSPLHF.